Listed below are T cell receptor beta chains from one sample, sequenced in a study of metastatic and nonmetastatic thyroid tumors. TCRdb re-called the PCR reads through MiXCR. The sample lists a few thousand clones; around 20% were seen once. The sequenced material came from tumor tissue. These receptors all stem from a male donor with papillary thyroid cancer or a benign thyroid nodule (not recorded which). Some clones in this sample may be carry-over from other donors' samples. CDR3s include the opening cysteine and the closing phenylalanine or tryptophan. The D gene is left open where the match is weak. Clone size is not always given. Where it is, it says once, few, many or a class for expanded clones.

CDR3	DNA	J	V	size	D
CASRAGTLTYEQYF	TGCGCCAGCAGAGCCGGGACACTGACTTACGAGCAGTACTTC	TRBJ2-7	TRBV10-2	medium-sized	.
CASSPRLAVVSSTDTQYF	TGTGCCAGCAGCCCAAGGCTAGCGGTCGTTTCTAGCACAGATACGCAGTATTTT	TRBJ2-3	TRBV7-6	.	TRBD2
CASGPRDSPNYGYTF	TGTGCCAGTGGGCCACGGGACAGTCCTAACTATGGCTACACCTTC	TRBJ1-2	TRBV19	.	TRBD1
CASTERAIGELFF	TGTGCCAGCACAGAAAGGGCTATCGGGGAGCTGTTTTTT	TRBJ2-2	TRBV6-1	few	.
CASRFRQGNLGYTF	TGTGCCAGCAGATTCCGACAGGGGAATCTTGGCTACACCTTC	TRBJ1-2	TRBV6-1	.	TRBD1
CASTNRRGANNSPLHF	TGTGCCAGCACCAATCGCCGGGGGGCAAATAATTCACCCCTCCACTTT	TRBJ1-6	TRBV5-6	many	.
CASSPGTVYGYTF	TGTGCCAGCAGCCCGGGGACGGTCTATGGCTACACCTTC	TRBJ1-2	TRBV5-5	medium-sized	.
CAWKRTLPGANVLTF	TGTGCCTGGAAACGCACGTTACCCGGGGCCAACGTCCTGACTTTC	TRBJ2-6	TRBV30	.	.
CASSERQVYGYTF	TGTGCCAGCAGTGAAAGGCAGGTCTATGGCTACACCTTC	TRBJ1-2	TRBV6-1	few	.
CASSQDAGLTYNEQFF	TGCGCCAGCAGCCAAGATGCAGGTTTGACCTACAATGAGCAGTTCTTC	TRBJ2-1	TRBV4-1	many	.
CASRSTSPEQFF	TGTGCCAGCAGGTCGACTAGTCCTGAGCAGTTCTTC	TRBJ2-1	TRBV11-2	.	.